What follows are 19 T cell receptor beta chains derived from one specimen sequenced in a study of blood T cell repertoires in COVID-19 (TCRdb year 2020). Library prep was done by the immunoSEQ multiplex PCR assay. TCRdb's version of the immuneACCESS table is confined to in-frame rearrangements and falls short of the full clone set. An unresolved V gene accounts for under half of the shortfall where checked; the remainder is of unknown origin. Across this sample there are 130,000 or so clones, with 75% to 90% seen only once. The top ten hold approximately 4% of the sample. The specimen sequenced was peripheral blood. The source of these receptors is a human donor in a cohort sampled during active COVID-19.

The CDR3 protein is CASSLGGRGGLEVEKLFF. CDR3 coding DNA: TGTGCCAGCAGTTTGGGGGGTAGGGGAGGTTTGGAAGTTGAAAAACTGTTTTTT. The chain is built from TRBV28 and TRBJ1-4; TRBD1 might be the D (5 bases). Germline V gene data show CDR1 as MDHEN and CDR2 as SYDVKM. Trimming cost V 3 bases and J 7 bases, with 24 bases left between them. The CDR3 runs to 18 residues.

CDR3 DNA sequence: TGTGCCAGCAGCTTGTCAGGGGCAGATACGCAGTATTTT. This encodes CASSLSGADTQYF. This chain joins TRBV11-3 and TRBJ2-3; perhaps TRBD1 as D (6 bases). V gave up 3 bases and J gave up 4 bases, with 8 bases separating them. This CDR3 contains 13 residues. Germline values: CDR1 SGHNT, CDR2 YENEEA.

The chain is built from TRBV13 and TRBJ1-1; 8 bases match TRBD1. CDR3 length: 14 residues. The junction had 7 bases not matched to a gene; V was cut back by 5 bases and J by 5 bases. In germline, CDR1 is PRHDT, CDR2 FYEKMQ (reference sequence). The CDR3 DNA sequence: TGTGCCAGCAGCCGGACAGGGTTTGGAACTGAAGCTTTCTTT. Translating it yields CASSRTGFGTEAFF.

The V and J genes are TRBV9 and TRBJ2-2; the D gene is possibly TRBD1 (6 bases). The CDR3 contains 14 residues. Germline V lookup: CDR1 SGDLS, CDR2 YYNGEE. V gave up 3 bases and J gave up 4 bases, with 10 bases separating them. CDR3 sequence: CASSGGQITGELFF. CDR3 sequence (DNA): TGTGCCAGCAGCGGCGGACAGATCACCGGGGAGCTGTTTTTT.

The chain carries TRBV7-2 and TRBJ1-4, with 8 bases aligning to TRBD1. V lost 5 bases to trimming and J lost 5 bases; unmatched junction nucleotides: 7. This CDR3 is built from 15 residues. Germline lookup yields CDR1 SGHTA and CDR2 FQGNSA. CDR3 residues: CASSPDRGYNEKLFF. The DNA of the CDR3 is TGTGCCAGCAGCCCCGACAGGGGTTACAATGAAAAACTGTTTTTT.

In DNA form, the CDR3 reads TGTGCCAGCAGCTTAGTAGCTAGCGGGATCACAGATACGCAGTATTTT. It encodes CASSLVASGITDTQYF. The chain has TRBV7-6 and TRBJ2-3; 9 nucleotides match TRBD2. Trimming at V came to 1 base and at J to 2 bases, leaving 4 bases not matched to a gene. The germline CDR1 and CDR2 sequences are SGHVS and FNYEAQ. The CDR3 covers 16 residues.

The chain is built from TRBV19 and TRBJ2-1; TRBD1 matches at 9 bases. The CDR3 sequence is 13 residues long. The V and J ends lost 5 bases and 9 bases, in that order; junction bases with no gene match: 5. Germline CDR1 reads LNHDA; CDR2 reads SQIVND (reference sequence). In DNA, the CDR3 is TGTGCCAGTAGTTCCGGGACAGGGAGTGAGCAGTTCTTC. Translation gives CASSSGTGSEQFF.

This clone has just a few counts. The V and J genes are TRBV2 and TRBJ1-4; D not resolved. Germline V lookup: CDR1 SNHLY, CDR2 FYNNEI. The CDR3 is made up of 13 amino acids. The V end was cut by 6 bases, the J end by 10 bases, with 15 bases between. CDR3 residues: CASREEFRGKLFF. CDR3 sequence (DNA): TGTGCCAGCAGAGAGGAGTTTAGAGGAAAACTGTTTTTT.

V and J are TRBV11-3 and TRBJ2-5; 9 bases map to TRBD2. CDR1 and CDR2 from the germline V gene are SGHNT and YENEEA. V lost 7 bases, J lost 5 bases, and 17 bases stayed unmatched. This CDR3 has 17 residues. CDR3 residues: CASNSPPLSGSGETQYF. The CDR3 DNA reads as TGTGCCAGCAATTCCCCCCCTCTTAGCGGGAGTGGTGAGACCCAGTACTTC.

The sample holds one count of this clone. The chain links TRBV5-4 to TRBJ2-5, with D perhaps TRBD2 (6 bases). V gave up 1 base and J gave up 5 bases, with 12 bases separating them. Germline V lookup: CDR1 SGHNT, CDR2 YYREEE (reference sequence). CDR3 length equals 14 residues. The CDR3 DNA reads TGTGCCAGCAGCTTGCCGGGAGTCAGCGAGACCCAGTACTTC. Translating gives CASSLPGVSETQYF.

This clone showed up just a few times. This chain uses TRBV27 with TRBJ1-3, with D maybe TRBD1 (5 bases). The length of the CDR3 is 12 residues. Germline-derived CDR1 and CDR2 are MNHEY and SMNVEV (reference sequence). Trimming removed 5 bases from V and 4 bases from J, with 6 bases in between. CDR3 region: CASSPGGNTIYF. The CDR3, as DNA: TGTGCCAGCAGTCCAGGGGGAAACACCATATATTTT.

The V call is TRBV6-6, the J call TRBJ2-2, with 14 bases aligning to TRBD2. The V gene's germline CDR1 is MNHNY and CDR2 SVGAGI (reference sequence). J lost 6 bases, V lost 6 bases, and 9 bases had no gene match. The CDR3 sequence is 17 residues long. DNA of the CDR3: TGTGCCAGCAGCCGACTAGCGGGGGGGCTGATTTCCGGGGAGCTGTTTTTT. Protein product: CASSRLAGGLISGELFF.

The genes are TRBV6-1 and TRBJ2-7; a weak D match, TRBD2 (5 bases). Per the germline V gene, CDR1 is MNHNS and CDR2 is SASEGT. The CDR3 sequence is 13 residues long. Between the trimmed V and J ends, which lost 2 bases and 3 bases, there was a span of 8 bases. CDR3 sequence: CASSEREFYEQYV. Here the CDR3 DNA reads TGTGCCAGCAGTGAAAGGGAGTTCTACGAGCAGTACGTC.

The J gene is TRBJ2-6, the V gene TRBV18; maybe TRBD1 (6 bases). Germline CDR1 reads KGHSH; CDR2 reads LQKENI. This CDR3 has 17 residues. V gave up 1 base and J gave up 0 bases, with 10 bases separating them. CDR3 sequence: CASSPLGTTSGANVLTF. In DNA, the CDR3 is TGTGCCAGCTCACCACTCGGGACAACCTCTGGGGCCAACGTCCTGACTTTC.

The rearrangement links TRBV7-2 to TRBJ2-2; tentative D call: TRBD2 (6 bases). The germline gives CDR1 SGHTA, CDR2 FQGNSA. The CDR3 is 15 residues long. The ends were cut back, 1 base at V and 0 bases at J, with 6 bases in the middle. Here the CDR3 DNA reads TGTGCCAGCAGCTTAGGCGGGGCGAACACCGGGGAGCTGTTTTTT. This encodes CASSLGGANTGELFF.

This rearrangement joins TRBV5-4 to TRBJ2-3, with TRBD1 matching 9 bases. The CDR3 spans 17 residues. V trimming: 4 bases; J trimming: 2 bases; junction bases outside the gene matches: 11. The germline V gene has CDR1 SGHNT and CDR2 YYREEE (reference sequence). CDR3 loop: CASSLRDRADDTDTQYF. CDR3 nucleotide sequence: TGTGCCAGCAGCCTACGGGACAGGGCGGACGACACAGATACGCAGTATTTT.

The CDR3 loop reads CASSAGLRDWFF. The CDR3 region has the DNA TGCGCCAGCAGCGCGGGACTTCGGGATTGGTTCTTC. This chain connects TRBV5-1 to TRBJ2-1; maybe TRBD2 (6 bases). Trimming shortened V by 4 bases and J by 15 bases, and 17 bases separated the two germline ends. The CDR3 is 12 amino acids. The germline V gene encodes CDR1 SGHRS and CDR2 YFSETQ.

This clone was counted a single time. This rearrangement joins TRBV19 to TRBJ2-3; D gene uncertain. Germline V gene lookup returns CDR1 LNHDA and CDR2 SQIVND (reference sequence). Trimming took off 10 bases at V and 2 bases at J, with 4 bases between the two ends. This CDR3 contains 10 residues. The CDR3 here is CAIYTDTQYF. The CDR3 bases are TGTGCCATTTACACAGATACGCAGTATTTT.

The chain has TRBV4-3 and TRBJ2-3, with 7 bases that match TRBD1. This CDR3 region has 16 residues. The V gene's germline CDR1 is LGHNA and CDR2 YSLEER. The trim removed 4 bases at V and 1 base at J, leaving 8 bases unmatched. The CDR3 coding sequence is TGCGCCAGCAGCCCGACAGGGCCCTATGGCACAGATACGCAGTATTTT. Its translation is CASSPTGPYGTDTQYF.